These 9 T cell receptor beta chains were all obtained from the same sample, sequenced in a study of technical replicates of blood from a handful of donors. The data were produced by immunoSEQ multiplex PCR, yet TCRdb's version contains in-frame clones alone and is incomplete. The table has some 80,000 clones, approximately 94% seen once. Input material: T cells isolated from PBMCs. These receptors were obtained from a human donor in good health.

This rearrangement joins TRBV19 to TRBJ1-1; 9 positions agree with TRBD1. The CDR3 is made up of 14 amino acids. CDR1 LNHDA and CDR2 SQIVND come from the germline V gene (reference sequence). V shed 4 bases, J shed 4 bases, and the junction held 4 bases outside the gene matches. CDR3 in amino acids: CASSTTGGFTEAFF. The CDR3 bases are TGTGCCAGTAGTACAACAGGGGGCTTCACTGAAGCTTTCTTT.

The chain carries TRBV7-8 and TRBJ1-1; the D gene is possibly TRBD1 (6 bases). The CDR3 length is 15 residues. Looked up from germline, CDR1 is SGHVS and CDR2 is FQNEAQ. V was cut by 0 bases and J by 0 bases, with 8 bases left in between. CDR3: CASSLATGLNTEAFF. The CDR3 DNA follows: TGTGCCAGCAGCTTAGCAACAGGGCTGAACACTGAAGCTTTCTTT.

The chain combines TRBV6-6 with TRBJ1-5; tentative D call: TRBD1 (6 bases). V lost 11 bases to trimming and J lost 7 bases, with 18 bases between them. The CDR3 is 13 residues long. Germline CDR1 and CDR2: MNHNY and SVGAGI (reference sequence). CDR3 protein: CAGQQGVGQPQHF. CDR3 in DNA: TGTGCCGGTCAACAGGGCGTAGGGCAGCCCCAGCATTTT.

This chain uses TRBV21-1 with TRBJ2-1; TRBD2 was called by the table and not checked on the DNA. TRBV21-1 is reported as a pseudogene. This CDR3 has 16 amino acids. CDR3 coding DNA: TGTGCCAGCAGCTCCCCACTAGCGGGAGATTTAAATGAGCAGTTCTTC. Encoded protein: CASSSPLAGDLNEQFF.

The rearrangement links TRBV4-1 to TRBJ2-2, with 7 positions matching TRBD2. Germline CDR1 MGHRA, CDR2 YSYEKL. The CDR3 spans 17 residues. V shed 3 bases, J shed 3 bases, and the junction held 10 bases outside the gene matches. The CDR3 region has the DNA TGCGCCAGCAGCCAGTGGACTAGTTCCCCTCACACCGGGGAGCTGTTTTTT. Translated, it gives CASSQWTSSPHTGELFF.

The V call is TRBV14, the J call TRBJ2-5; D is possibly TRBD1 (5 bases). This CDR3 has 15 amino acids. V dropped 0 bases and J dropped 1 base, with 9 bases sitting between them. Germline loops: CDR1 SGHDN, CDR2 FVKESK. The CDR3 here is CASSQDWGLQETQYF. The DNA of the CDR3 is TGTGCCAGCAGCCAAGATTGGGGCCTCCAAGAGACCCAGTACTTC.

V is TRBV9 and J is TRBJ2-5; 7 nucleotides match TRBD1. Trimming cost V 4 bases and J 1 base; bases outside gene matches: 4. Germline CDR1 and CDR2: SGDLS and YYNGEE. This CDR3 contains 14 residues. This chain's CDR3 is CASSLRDSQETQYF. CDR3 DNA: TGTGCCAGCAGCCTCCGGGACAGCCAAGAGACCCAGTACTTC.

The chain has TRBV29-1 and TRBJ2-1, with 10 bases lining up with TRBD2. CDR1 and CDR2 (germline): SQVTM, ANQGSEA. The V and J ends lost 4 bases and 7 bases, in that order; junction bases with no gene match: 4. The CDR3 loop spans 13 amino acids. DNA for the CDR3: TGCAGCGTTGGGAGCGGGAGGGAAAATGAGCAGTTCTTC. It specifies CSVGSGRENEQFF.

The rearrangement uses TRBV18 and TRBJ2-1; 9 bases align to TRBD2. Germline CDR1 and CDR2: KGHSH and LQKENI. This CDR3 has 16 amino acids. V shed 0 bases, J shed 1 base, and the junction held 1 base outside the gene matches. The CDR3 nucleotides read TGTGCCAGCTCACCACCGCTAGCGGGATCCTACAATGAGCAGTTCTTC. The encoded protein is CASSPPLAGSYNEQFF.